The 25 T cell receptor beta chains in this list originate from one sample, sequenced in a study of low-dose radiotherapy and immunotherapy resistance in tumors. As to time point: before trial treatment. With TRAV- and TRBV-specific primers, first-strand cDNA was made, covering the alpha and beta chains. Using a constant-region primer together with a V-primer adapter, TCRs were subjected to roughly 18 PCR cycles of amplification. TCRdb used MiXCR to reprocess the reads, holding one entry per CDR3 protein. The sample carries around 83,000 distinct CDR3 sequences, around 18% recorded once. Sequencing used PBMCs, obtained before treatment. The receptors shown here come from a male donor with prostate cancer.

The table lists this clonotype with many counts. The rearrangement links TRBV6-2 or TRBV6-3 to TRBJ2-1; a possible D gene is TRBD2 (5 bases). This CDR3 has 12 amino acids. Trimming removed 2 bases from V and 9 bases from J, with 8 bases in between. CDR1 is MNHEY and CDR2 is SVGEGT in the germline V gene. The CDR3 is CASSYIGGEQFF. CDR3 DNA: TGTGCCAGCAGTTACATAGGAGGTGAGCAGTTCTTC.

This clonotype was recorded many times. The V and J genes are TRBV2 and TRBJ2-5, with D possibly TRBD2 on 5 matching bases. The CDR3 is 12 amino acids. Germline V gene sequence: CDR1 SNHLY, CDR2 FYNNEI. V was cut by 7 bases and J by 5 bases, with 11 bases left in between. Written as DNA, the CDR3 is TGTGCCAGCACCGGGGTCGGGGAGACCCAGTACTTC. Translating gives CASTGVGETQYF.

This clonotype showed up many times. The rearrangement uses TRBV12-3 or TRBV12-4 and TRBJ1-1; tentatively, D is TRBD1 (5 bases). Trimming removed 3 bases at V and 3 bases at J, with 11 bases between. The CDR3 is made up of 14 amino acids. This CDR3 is CASSFGPGDTEAFF. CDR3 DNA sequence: TGTGCCAGCAGTTTCGGGCCGGGGGACACTGAAGCTTTCTTT.

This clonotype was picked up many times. The CDR3 loop is CASSFLAGGETQYF. CDR3 nucleotide sequence: TGTGCCAGCAGTTTCCTAGCGGGAGGAGAGACCCAGTACTTC. The gene calls are TRBV28 and TRBJ2-5; 11 positions match TRBD2. With 3 bases clipped from V and 4 bases from J, the junction kept 1 base outside the gene matches. Germline CDR1 is MDHEN and CDR2 is SYDVKM. The CDR3 spans 14 residues. Complete variable domain (other parts from reference TRBV28 and TRBJ2-5): DVKVTQSSRYLVKRTGEKVFLECVQDMDHENMFWYRQDPGLGLRLIYFSYDVKMKEKGDIPEGYSVSREKKERFSLILESASTNQTSMYLCASSFLAGGETQYFGPGTRLLVL.

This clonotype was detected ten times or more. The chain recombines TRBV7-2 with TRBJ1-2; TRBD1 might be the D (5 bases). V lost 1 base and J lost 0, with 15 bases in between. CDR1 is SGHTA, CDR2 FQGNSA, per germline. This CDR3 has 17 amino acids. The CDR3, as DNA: TGTGCCAGCAGCTTAGTTATGTGGGGGAAGTCTAACTATGGCTACACCTTC. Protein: CASSLVMWGKSNYGYTF. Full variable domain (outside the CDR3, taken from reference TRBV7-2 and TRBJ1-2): GAGVSQSPSNKVTEKGKDVELRCDPISGHTALYWYRQSLGQGLEFLIYFQGNSAPDKSGLPSDRFSAERTGGSVSTLTIQRTQQEDSAVYLCASSLVMWGKSNYGYTFGSGTRLTVV.

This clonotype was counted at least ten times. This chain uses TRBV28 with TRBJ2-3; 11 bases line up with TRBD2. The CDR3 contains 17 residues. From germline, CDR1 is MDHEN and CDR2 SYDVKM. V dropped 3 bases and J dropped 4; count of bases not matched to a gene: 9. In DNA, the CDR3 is TGTGCCAGCAGTTTCCTCACTAGCGGGAGTTTCCCAGATACGCAGTATTTT. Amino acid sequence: CASSFLTSGSFPDTQYF. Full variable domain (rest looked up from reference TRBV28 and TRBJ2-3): DVKVTQSSRYLVKRTGEKVFLECVQDMDHENMFWYRQDPGLGLRLIYFSYDVKMKEKGDIPEGYSVSREKKERFSLILESASTNQTSMYLCASSFLTSGSFPDTQYFGPGTRLTVL.

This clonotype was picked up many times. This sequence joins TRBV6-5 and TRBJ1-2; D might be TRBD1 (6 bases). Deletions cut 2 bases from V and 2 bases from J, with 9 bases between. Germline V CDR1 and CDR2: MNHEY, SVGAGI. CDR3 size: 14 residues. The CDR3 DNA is TGTGCCAGCAGTTACACTGACAGGAACTATGGCTACACCTTC. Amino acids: CASSYTDRNYGYTF.

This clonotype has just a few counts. The CDR3: CASSPLAGGSYEQYF. The CDR3 region has the DNA TGTGCCAGCAGTCCGCTAGCGGGAGGGTCCTACGAGCAGTACTTC. V gene TRBV27 combines with J gene TRBJ2-7; 12 positions match TRBD2. V lost 5 bases and J lost 1; bases outside the gene matches: 3. The V gene's germline CDR1 is MNHEY and CDR2 SMNVEV (reference sequence). The CDR3 contains 15 residues.

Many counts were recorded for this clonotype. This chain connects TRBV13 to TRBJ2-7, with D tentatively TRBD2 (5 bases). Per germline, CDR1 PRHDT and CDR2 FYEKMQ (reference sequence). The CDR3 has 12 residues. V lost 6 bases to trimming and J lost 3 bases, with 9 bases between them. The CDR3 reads CASSHRDYEQYF. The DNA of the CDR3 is TGTGCCAGCAGTCACCGGGACTACGAGCAGTACTTC.

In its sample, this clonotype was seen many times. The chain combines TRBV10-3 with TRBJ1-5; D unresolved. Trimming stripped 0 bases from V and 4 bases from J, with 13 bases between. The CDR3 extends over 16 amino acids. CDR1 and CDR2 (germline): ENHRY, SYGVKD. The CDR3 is CAISESEGYLNQPQHF. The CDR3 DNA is TGTGCCATCAGTGAGTCTGAAGGGTATTTAAATCAGCCCCAGCATTTT.

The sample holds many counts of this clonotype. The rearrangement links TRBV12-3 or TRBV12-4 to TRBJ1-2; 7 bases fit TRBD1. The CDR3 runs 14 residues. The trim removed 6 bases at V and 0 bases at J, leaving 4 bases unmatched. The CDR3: CASRLQGANYGYTF. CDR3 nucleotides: TGTGCCAGCAGGCTGCAGGGGGCTAACTATGGCTACACCTTC.

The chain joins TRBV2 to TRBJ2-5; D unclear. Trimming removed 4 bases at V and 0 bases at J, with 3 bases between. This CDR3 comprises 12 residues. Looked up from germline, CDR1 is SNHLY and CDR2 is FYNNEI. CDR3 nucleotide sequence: TGTGCCAGCAGTGCGTACCAAGAGACCCAGTACTTC. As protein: CASSAYQETQYF.

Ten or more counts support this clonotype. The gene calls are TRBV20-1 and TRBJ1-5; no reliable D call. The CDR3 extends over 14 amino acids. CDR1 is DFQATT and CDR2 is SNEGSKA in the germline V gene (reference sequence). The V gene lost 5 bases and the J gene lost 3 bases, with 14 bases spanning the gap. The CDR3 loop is CSAALQTVNQPQHF. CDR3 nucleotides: TGCAGTGCTGCACTACAGACCGTCAATCAGCCCCAGCATTTT.

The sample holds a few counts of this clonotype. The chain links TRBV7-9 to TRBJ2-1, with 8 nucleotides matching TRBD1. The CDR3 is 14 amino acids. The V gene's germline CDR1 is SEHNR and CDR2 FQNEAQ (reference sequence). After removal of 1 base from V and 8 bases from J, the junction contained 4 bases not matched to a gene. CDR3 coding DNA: TGTGCCAGCAGCTTAGGGACAGGGTTCTATGAGCAGTTCTTC. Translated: CASSLGTGFYEQFF. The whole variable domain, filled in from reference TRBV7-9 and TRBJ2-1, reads DTGVSQNPRHKITKRGQNVTFRCDPISEHNRLYWYRQTLGQGPEFLTYFQNEAQLEKSRLLSDRFSAERPKGSFSTLEIQRTEQGDSAMYLCASSLGTGFYEQFFGPGTRLTVL.

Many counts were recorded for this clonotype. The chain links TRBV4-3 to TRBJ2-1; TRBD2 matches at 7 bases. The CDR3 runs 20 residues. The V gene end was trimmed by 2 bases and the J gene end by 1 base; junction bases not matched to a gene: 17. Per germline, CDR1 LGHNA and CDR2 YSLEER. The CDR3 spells CASSQSIPGLWKESYNEQFF. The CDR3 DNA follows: TGCGCCAGCAGCCAATCCATACCGGGACTATGGAAGGAGTCCTACAATGAGCAGTTCTTC.

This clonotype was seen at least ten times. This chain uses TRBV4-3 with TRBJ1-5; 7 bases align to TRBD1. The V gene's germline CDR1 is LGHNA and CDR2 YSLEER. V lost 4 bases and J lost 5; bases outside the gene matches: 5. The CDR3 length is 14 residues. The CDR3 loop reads CASSPRQGDQPQHF. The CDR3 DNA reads TGCGCCAGCAGCCCCAGACAGGGTGATCAGCCCCAGCATTTT.

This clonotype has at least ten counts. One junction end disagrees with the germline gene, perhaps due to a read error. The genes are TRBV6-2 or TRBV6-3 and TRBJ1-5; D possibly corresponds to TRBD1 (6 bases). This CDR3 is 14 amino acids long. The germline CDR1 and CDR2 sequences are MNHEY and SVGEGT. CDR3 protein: CASNYVQGLQPQHF. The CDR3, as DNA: TGTGCCAGCAATTACGTACAGGGTCTACAGCCCCAGCATTTT.

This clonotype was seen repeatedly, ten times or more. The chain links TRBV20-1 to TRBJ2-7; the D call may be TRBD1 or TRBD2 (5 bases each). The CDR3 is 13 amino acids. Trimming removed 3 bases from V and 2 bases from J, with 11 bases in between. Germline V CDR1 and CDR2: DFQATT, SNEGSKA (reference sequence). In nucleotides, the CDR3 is TGCAGTGCTAGCGTCCCGGGACCCTACGAGCAGTACTTC. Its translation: CSASVPGPYEQYF.

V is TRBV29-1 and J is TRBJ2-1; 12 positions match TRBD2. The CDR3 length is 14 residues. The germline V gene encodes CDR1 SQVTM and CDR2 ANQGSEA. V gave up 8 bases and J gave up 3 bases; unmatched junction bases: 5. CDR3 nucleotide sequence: TGCAGCACTAGACTAGCGGGGGACTACAATGAGCAGTTCTTC. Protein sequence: CSTRLAGDYNEQFF.

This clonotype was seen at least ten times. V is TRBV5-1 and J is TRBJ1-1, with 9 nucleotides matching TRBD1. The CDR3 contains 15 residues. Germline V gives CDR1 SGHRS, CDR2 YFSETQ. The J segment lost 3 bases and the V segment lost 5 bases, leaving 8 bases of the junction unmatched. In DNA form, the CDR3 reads TGCGCCAGCAGACGGACAGGGGACACCTACACTGAAGCTTTCTTT. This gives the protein CASRRTGDTYTEAFF.

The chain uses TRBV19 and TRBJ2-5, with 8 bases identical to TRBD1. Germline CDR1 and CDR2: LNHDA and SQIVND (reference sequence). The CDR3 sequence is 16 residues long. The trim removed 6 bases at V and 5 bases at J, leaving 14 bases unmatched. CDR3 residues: CASSDTDGQGVETQYF. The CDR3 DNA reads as TGTGCCAGTAGCGACACGGACGGACAGGGAGTGGAGACCCAGTACTTC. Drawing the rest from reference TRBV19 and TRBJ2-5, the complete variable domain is DGGITQSPKYLFRKEGQNVTLSCEQNLNHDAMYWYRQDPGQGLRLIYYSQIVNDFQKGDIAEGYSVSREKKESFPLTVTSAQKNPTAFYLCASSDTDGQGVETQYFGPGTRLLVL.

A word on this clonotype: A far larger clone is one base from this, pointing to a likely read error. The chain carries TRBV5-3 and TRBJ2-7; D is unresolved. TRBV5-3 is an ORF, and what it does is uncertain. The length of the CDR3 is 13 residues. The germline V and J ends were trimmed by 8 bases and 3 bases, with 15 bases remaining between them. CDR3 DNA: TGTGCCAGCAGCCCACACGAAAACTACGAGCAGTACTTC. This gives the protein CASSPHENYEQYF.

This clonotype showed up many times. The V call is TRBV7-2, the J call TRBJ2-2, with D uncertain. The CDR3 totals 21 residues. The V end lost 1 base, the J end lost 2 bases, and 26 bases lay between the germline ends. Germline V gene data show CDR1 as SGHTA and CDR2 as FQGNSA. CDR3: CASSLGVLVEVLPPNTGELFF. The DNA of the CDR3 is TGTGCCAGCAGCTTAGGTGTGCTAGTTGAAGTTTTACCTCCAAACACCGGGGAGCTGTTTTTT.

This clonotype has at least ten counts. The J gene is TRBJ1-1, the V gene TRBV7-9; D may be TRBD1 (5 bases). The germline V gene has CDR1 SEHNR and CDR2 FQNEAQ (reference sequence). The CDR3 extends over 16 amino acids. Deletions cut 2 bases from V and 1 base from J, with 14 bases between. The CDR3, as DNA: TGTGCCAGCAGCTTATTGCGGACAACCAGGAACACTGAAGCTTTCTTT. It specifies CASSLLRTTRNTEAFF.

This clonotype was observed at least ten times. The CDR3 spells CASSQDTGTYGYTF. Here the CDR3 DNA reads TGTGCCAGCAGCCAAGATACGGGTACCTATGGCTACACCTTC. This chain connects TRBV4-2 to TRBJ1-2; D unresolved. The germline CDR1 and CDR2 sequences are LGHNA and YNFKEQ. The ends were cut back, 0 bases at V and 4 bases at J, with 9 bases in the middle. The CDR3 is made up of 14 amino acids.